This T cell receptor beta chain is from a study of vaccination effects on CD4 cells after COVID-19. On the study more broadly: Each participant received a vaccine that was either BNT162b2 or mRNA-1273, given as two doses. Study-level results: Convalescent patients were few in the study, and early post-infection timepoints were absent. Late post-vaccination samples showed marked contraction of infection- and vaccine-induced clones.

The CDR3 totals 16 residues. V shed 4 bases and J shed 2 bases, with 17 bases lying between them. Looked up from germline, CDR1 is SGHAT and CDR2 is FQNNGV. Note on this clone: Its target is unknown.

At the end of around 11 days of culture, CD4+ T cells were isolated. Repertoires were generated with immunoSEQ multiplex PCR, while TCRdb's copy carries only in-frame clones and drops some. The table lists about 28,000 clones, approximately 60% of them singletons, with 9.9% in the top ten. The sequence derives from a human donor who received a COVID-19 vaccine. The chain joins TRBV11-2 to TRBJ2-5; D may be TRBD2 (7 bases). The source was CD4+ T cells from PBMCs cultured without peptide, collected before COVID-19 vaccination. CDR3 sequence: CASSSRLQGGQETQYF. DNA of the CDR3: TGTGCCAGCAGCTCTAGGTTACAGGGAGGGCAAGAGACCCAGTACTTC.